Described below is a single T cell receptor (beta chain) sequence and its context. As yet, its antigen is unknown. Time point described: week 11, during vaccination. The vaccine gave 300 ug of a 20-mer mutant IDH1 peptide subcutaneously per dose. The sample belongs to a study of a mutant IDH1 vaccine in newly diagnosed glioma. The V and J ends lost 5 bases and 8 bases, in that order; junction bases with no gene match: 5. The CDR3 sequence is 12 residues long. Germline CDR1 SQVTM, CDR2 ANQGSEA. Whole-study results and caveats: Top-clonotype changes in peripheral T cells seemed unrelated to pseudoprogression.

Profiling relied on immunoSEQ multiplex PCR, and the TCRdb table lists in-frame clones only, not all of them. Altogether about 30,000 clones are present, around 87% being singletons, with the ten largest covering around 21%. This sample comprised PBMCs, obtained from a glioma patient whose treatment included an IDH1 peptide vaccine. The chain uses TRBV29-1 and TRBJ2-7; 11 positions match TRBD1. This clonotype was obtained from a man between 18 and 35 years old with glioma. CDR3 sequence (DNA): TGCAGCGTTCGGGGACAGGGGGTTCAGCAGTACTTC. It translates to CSVRGQGVQQYF.